The 12 T cell receptor beta chains in this list originate from one sample, sequenced in a study of long-term antiretroviral therapy in people with HIV. It was version v3.0 of the immunoSEQ assay that was run at survey level. Sequencing was performed with immunoSEQ multiplex PCR; in TCRdb, only in-frame clones are kept and a portion is missing. The data hold 35,000 to 45,000 clones, with approximately 83% observed a single time. The starting material was unsorted PBMCs, obtained 2.2 years after starting antiretroviral therapy. These receptors came from a young man with HIV.

The genes are TRBV5-6 and TRBJ2-7; D is undetermined. CDR3 length: 13 residues. Germline V gives CDR1 SGHDT, CDR2 YYEEEE. With 0 bases removed from V and 3 bases from J, the gap between germline ends came to 7 bases. The CDR3 sequence is CASSLGLFYEQYF. CDR3 DNA: TGTGCCAGCAGCTTGGGTCTATTCTACGAGCAGTACTTC.

The genes are TRBV30 and TRBJ2-7; 12 nucleotides match TRBD2. This CDR3 has 15 residues. Germline-derived CDR1 and CDR2 are GTSNPN and SVGIG (reference sequence). The junction had 7 bases not matched to a gene; V was cut back by 7 bases and J by 0 bases. CDR3 residues: CASYGLAGSSYEQYF. The CDR3 DNA reads TGTGCCTCCTACGGACTAGCGGGGAGCTCCTACGAGCAGTACTTC.

The genes are TRBV12-5 and TRBJ2-3, with 8 bases fitting TRBD2. Germline CDR1 and CDR2: LGHNT and FRNRAP. The CDR3 loop spans 15 amino acids. J lost 0 bases, V lost 10 bases, and 9 bases had no gene match. The CDR3 coding sequence is TGTGCTACCGGAGCGGGGGTTACTAGCACAGATACGCAGTATTTT. Protein product: CATGAGVTSTDTQYF. Together with reference TRBV12-5 and TRBJ2-3, the CDR3 gives the full variable domain: DARVTQTPRHKVTEMGQEVTMRCQPILGHNTVFWYRQTMMQGLELLAYFRNRAPLDDSGMPKDRFSAEMPDATLATLKIQPSEPRDSAVYFCATGAGVTSTDTQYFGPGTRLTVL.

The rearrangement uses TRBV25-1 and TRBJ1-5, with unresolved D. Trimming stripped 1 base from V and 4 bases from J, with 8 bases between. Germline CDR1 reads MGHDK; CDR2 reads SYGVNS. The CDR3 loop spans 14 amino acids. The CDR3 protein is CASSESGDNQPQHF. In nucleotides, the CDR3 is TGTGCCAGCAGTGAATCAGGCGATAATCAGCCCCAGCATTTT.

A few counts support this clone. The chain joins TRBV5-6 to TRBJ1-1; D is ambiguous. V dropped 2 bases and J dropped 6 bases, with 17 bases sitting between them. This CDR3 is 15 amino acids long. Germline lookup yields CDR1 SGHDT and CDR2 YYEEEE. The CDR3 reads CASSFGTGPGAEAFF. The DNA for the CDR3 is TGTGCCAGCAGCTTCGGAACGGGCCCCGGAGCTGAAGCTTTCTTT.

The chain uses TRBV27 and TRBJ2-1, with D uncertain. In germline, CDR1 is MNHEY, CDR2 SMNVEV (reference sequence). V was cut by 2 bases and J by 5 bases, with 7 bases left in between. The CDR3 has 13 amino acids. The DNA for the CDR3 is TGTGCCAGCAGTTTAGGTGTCCACAATGAGCAGTTCTTC. Its translation is CASSLGVHNEQFF.

This clone was seen a few times. The chain recombines TRBV4-3 with TRBJ1-1; 7 nucleotides line up with TRBD1. The CDR3 totals 18 residues. J was trimmed by 6 bases and V by 3 bases; bases with no gene match: 19. From germline, CDR1 is LGHNA and CDR2 YSLEER. The CDR3: CASSHSPGTAIGKAEAFF. CDR3 coding DNA: TGCGCCAGCAGCCATTCCCCCGGGACAGCCATAGGGAAGGCTGAAGCTTTCTTT.

The chain combines TRBV7-2 with TRBJ1-2; TRBD1 matches at 9 bases. The CDR3 sequence is 14 residues long. Germline CDR1 and CDR2: SGHTA and FQGNSA. V shed 3 bases and J 6 bases; nucleotides not matched to a gene: 5. The CDR3 nucleotides read TGTGCCAGCAGCTTGGACAGGGGAATCCATGGCTACACCTTC. Its translation is CASSLDRGIHGYTF.

The gene calls are TRBV7-6 and TRBJ2-7, with D tentatively TRBD1 (5 bases). Germline lookup yields CDR1 SGHVS and CDR2 FNYEAQ. With 4 bases removed from V and 6 bases from J, the gap between germline ends came to 13 bases. CDR3 length: 13 residues. The CDR3 region has the DNA TGTGCCAGCAGCTCTTCGCAGGGTTCCGAGCAGTACTTC. Translating it yields CASSSSQGSEQYF.

The chain combines TRBV5-1 with TRBJ2-3; D is unresolved. The CDR3 has 13 amino acids. V was pared by 4 bases and J by 4 bases, with 10 bases between. CDR1 is SGHRS, CDR2 YFSETQ, per germline. The CDR3 nucleotides are TGCGCCAGCAGCCCGGCGTGGGCAGATACGCAGTATTTT. Protein: CASSPAWADTQYF.

This sequence joins TRBV7-3 and TRBJ2-3; 7 bases map to TRBD2. This CDR3 is built from 15 residues. V was pared by 4 bases and J by 2 bases, with 6 bases of the junction left unmatched. The germline V gene encodes CDR1 SGHTA and CDR2 FQGTGA. This CDR3 is CASSYGGSYTDTQYF. The CDR3 nucleotides are TGTGCCAGCAGCTACGGCGGGAGCTACACAGATACGCAGTATTTT.

The chain combines TRBV4-1 with TRBJ2-4; 7 bases map to TRBD2. CDR3 length equals 17 residues. Germline assignment: CDR1 MGHRA and CDR2 YSYEKL. Trimming took 0 bases from V and 0 from J; bases not matched to a gene: 5. CDR3 sequence (DNA): TGCGCCAGCAGCCAAGAGGGGCTAGCGGTAGCCAAAAACATTCAGTACTTC. Translated, it gives CASSQEGLAVAKNIQYF.